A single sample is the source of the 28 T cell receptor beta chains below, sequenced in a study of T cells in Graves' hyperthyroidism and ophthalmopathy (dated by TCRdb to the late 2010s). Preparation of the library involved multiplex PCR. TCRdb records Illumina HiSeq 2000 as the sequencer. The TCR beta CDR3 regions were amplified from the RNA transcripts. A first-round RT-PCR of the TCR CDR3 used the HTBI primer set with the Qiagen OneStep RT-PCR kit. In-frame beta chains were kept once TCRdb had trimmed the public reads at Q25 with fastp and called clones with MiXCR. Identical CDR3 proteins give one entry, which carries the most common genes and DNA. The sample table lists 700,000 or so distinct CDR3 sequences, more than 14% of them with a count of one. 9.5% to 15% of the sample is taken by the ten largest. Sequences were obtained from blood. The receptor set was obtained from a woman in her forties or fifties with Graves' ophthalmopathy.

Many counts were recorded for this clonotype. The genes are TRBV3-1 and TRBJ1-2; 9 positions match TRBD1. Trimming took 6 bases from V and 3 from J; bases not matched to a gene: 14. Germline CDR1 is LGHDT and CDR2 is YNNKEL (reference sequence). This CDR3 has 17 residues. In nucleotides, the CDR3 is TGTGCCAGCAGTACCCGGGACAGGGTGTTCCCTGACTATGGCTACACCTTC. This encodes CASSTRDRVFPDYGYTF.

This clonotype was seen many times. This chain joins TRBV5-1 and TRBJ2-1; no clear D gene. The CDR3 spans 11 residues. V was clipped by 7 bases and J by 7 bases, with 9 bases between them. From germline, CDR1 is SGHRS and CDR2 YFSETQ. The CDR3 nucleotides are TGCGCCAGCGCTGGGCAAAATGAGCAGTTCTTC. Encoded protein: CASAGQNEQFF.

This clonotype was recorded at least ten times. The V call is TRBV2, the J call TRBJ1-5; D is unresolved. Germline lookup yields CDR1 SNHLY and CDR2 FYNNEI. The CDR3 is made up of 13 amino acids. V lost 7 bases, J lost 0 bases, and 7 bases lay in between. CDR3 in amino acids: CASNRDSNQPQHF. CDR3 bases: TGTGCCAGCAATCGGGATAGCAATCAGCCCCAGCATTTT.

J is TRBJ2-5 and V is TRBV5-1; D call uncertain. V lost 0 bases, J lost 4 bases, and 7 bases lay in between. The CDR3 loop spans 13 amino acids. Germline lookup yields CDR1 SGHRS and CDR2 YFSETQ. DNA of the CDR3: TGCGCCAGCAGCTTGGCAGTCCGAGAGACCCAGTACTTC. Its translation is CASSLAVRETQYF. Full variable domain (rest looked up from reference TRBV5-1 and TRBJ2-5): KAGVTQTPRYLIKTRGQQVTLSCSPISGHRSVSWYQQTPGQGLQFLFEYFSETQRNKGNFPGRFSGRQFSNSRSEMNVSTLELGDSALYLCASSLAVRETQYFGPGTRLLVL.

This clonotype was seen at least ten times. CDR3 sequence reads: CASSYGKNYGYTF. DNA of the CDR3: TGTGCCAGCAGTTATGGCAAAAACTATGGCTACACCTTC. The genes are TRBV6-5 and TRBJ1-2; D ambiguous. CDR1 is MNHEY, CDR2 SVGAGI, per germline. This CDR3 is built from 13 residues. Trimming removed 3 bases at V and 2 bases at J, with 7 bases between.

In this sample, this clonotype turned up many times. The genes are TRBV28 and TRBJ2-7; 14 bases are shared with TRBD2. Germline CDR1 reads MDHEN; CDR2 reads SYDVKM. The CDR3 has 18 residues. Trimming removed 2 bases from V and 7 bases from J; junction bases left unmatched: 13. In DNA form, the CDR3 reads TGTGCCAGCAGTTTACCCCGGAGGACTAGCGGGAGGCCAACGGAGCAGTACTTC. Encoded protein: CASSLPRRTSGRPTEQYF.

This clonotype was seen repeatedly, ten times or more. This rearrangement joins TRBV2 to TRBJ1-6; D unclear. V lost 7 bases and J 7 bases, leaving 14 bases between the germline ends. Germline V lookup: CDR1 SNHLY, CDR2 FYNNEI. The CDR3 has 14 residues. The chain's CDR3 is CASTRTAGNSPLHF. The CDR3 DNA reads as TGTGCCAGCACCAGGACCGCGGGAAATTCACCCCTCCACTTT.

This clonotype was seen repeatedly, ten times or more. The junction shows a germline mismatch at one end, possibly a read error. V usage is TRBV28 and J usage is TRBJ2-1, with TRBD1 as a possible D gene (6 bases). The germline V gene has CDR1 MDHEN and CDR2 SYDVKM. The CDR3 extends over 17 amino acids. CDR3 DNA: TGTGCCAGCAGCCCTACCCAGGGGCTAGTAGGTAGCAATGGGCAGTTCTTC. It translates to CASSPTQGLVGSNGQFF.

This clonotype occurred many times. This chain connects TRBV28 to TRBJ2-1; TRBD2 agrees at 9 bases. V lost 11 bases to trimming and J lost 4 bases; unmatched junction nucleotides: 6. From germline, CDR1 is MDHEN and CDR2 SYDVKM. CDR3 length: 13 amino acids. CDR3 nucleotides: TGTGCCTGGGGGACTAGCAGATACAATGAGCAGTTCTTC. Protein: CAWGTSRYNEQFF.

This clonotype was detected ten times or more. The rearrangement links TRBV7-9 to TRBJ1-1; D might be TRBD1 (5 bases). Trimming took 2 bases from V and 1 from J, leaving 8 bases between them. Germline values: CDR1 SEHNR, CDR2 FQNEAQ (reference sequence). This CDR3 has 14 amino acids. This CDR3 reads CASSLYRPNTEAFF. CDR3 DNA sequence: TGTGCCAGCAGCTTATACAGGCCGAACACTGAAGCTTTCTTT.

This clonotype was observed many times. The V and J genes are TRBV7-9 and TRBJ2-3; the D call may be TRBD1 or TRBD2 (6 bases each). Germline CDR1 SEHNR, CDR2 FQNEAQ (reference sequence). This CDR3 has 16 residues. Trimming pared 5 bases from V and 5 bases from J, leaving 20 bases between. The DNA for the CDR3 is TGTGCCAGCAGCCCCCTAAGGGGGAGGAGTCGAGATACGCAGTATTTT. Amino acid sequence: CASSPLRGRSRDTQYF.

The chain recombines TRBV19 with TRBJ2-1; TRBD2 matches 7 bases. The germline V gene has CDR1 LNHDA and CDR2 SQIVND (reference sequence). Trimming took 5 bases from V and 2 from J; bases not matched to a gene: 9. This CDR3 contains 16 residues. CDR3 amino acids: CASSSPGLFTYNEQFF. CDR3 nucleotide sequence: TGTGCCAGTAGTTCACCGGGACTATTCACCTACAATGAGCAGTTCTTC.

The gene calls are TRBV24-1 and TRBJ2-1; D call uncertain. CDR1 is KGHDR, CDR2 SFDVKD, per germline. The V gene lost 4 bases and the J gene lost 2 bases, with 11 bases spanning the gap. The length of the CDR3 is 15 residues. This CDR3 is CATSEKMVAYNEQFF. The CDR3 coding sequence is TGTGCCACCAGTGAGAAAATGGTAGCCTACAATGAGCAGTTCTTC.

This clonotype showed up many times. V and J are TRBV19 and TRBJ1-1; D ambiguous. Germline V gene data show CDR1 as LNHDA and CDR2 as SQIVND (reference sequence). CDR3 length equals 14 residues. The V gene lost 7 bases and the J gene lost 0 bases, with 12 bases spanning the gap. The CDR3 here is CASTRAHMNTEAFF. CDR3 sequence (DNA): TGTGCCAGTACGAGGGCGCACATGAACACTGAAGCTTTCTTT.

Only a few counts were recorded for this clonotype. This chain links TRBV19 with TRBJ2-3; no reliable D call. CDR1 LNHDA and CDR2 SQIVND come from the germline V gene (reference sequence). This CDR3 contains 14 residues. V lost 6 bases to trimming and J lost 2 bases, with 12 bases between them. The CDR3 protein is CASSPGRITDTQYF. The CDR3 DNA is TGTGCCAGTAGCCCTGGGCGGATCACAGATACGCAGTATTTT. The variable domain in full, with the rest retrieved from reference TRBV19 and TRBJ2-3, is DGGITQSPKYLFRKEGQNVTLSCEQNLNHDAMYWYRQDPGQGLRLIYYSQIVNDFQKGDIAEGYSVSREKKESFPLTVTSAQKNPTAFYLCASSPGRITDTQYFGPGTRLTVL.

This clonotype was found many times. The CDR3 sequence is CASSFKTGGRQETQYF. The CDR3 DNA reads as TGTGCCAGCAGTTTTAAGACAGGGGGCCGCCAGGAGACCCAGTACTTC. The chain couples TRBV12-3 or TRBV12-4 to TRBJ2-5; 10 nucleotides match TRBD1. The ends lost 3 bases at V and 5 bases at J; junction bases unmatched: 9. The CDR3 runs 16 residues.

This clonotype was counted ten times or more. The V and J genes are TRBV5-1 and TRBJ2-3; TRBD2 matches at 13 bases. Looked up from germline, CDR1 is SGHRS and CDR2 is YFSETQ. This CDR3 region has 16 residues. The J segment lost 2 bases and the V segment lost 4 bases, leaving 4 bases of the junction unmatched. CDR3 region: CASSEGLAGTTDTQYF. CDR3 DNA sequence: TGCGCCAGCAGCGAGGGACTAGCGGGGACCACAGATACGCAGTATTTT.

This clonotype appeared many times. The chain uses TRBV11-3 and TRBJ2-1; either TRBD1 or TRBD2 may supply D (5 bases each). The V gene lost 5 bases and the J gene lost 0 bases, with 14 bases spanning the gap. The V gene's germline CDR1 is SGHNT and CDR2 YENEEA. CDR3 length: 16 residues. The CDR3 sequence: CASSNRDGYSYNEQFF. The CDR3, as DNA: TGTGCCAGCAGCAACCGGGACGGATACTCCTACAATGAGCAGTTCTTC.

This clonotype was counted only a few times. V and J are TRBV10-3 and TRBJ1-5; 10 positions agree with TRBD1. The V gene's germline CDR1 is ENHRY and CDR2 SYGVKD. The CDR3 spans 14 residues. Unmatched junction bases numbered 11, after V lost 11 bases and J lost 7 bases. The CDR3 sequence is CAVGEGQGNQPQHF. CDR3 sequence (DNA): TGTGCCGTCGGGGAGGGACAGGGGAACCAGCCCCAGCATTTT.

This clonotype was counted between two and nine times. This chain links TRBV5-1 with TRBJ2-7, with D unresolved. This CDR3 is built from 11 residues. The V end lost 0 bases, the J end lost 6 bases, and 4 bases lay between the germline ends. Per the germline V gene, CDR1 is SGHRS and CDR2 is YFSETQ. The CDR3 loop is CASSLDSEQYF. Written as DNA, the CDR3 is TGCGCCAGCAGCTTGGATAGCGAGCAGTACTTC.

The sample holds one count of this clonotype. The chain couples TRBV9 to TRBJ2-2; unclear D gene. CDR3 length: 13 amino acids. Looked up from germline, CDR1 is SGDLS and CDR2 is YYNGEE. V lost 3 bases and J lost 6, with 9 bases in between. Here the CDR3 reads CASSEHPAGELFF. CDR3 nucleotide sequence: TGTGCCAGCAGCGAACATCCGGCCGGGGAGCTGTTTTTT. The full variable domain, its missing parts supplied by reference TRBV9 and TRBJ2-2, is DSGVTQTPKHLITATGQRVTLRCSPRSGDLSVYWYQQSLDQGLQFLIQYYNGEERAKGNILERFSAQQFPDLHSELNLSSLELGDSALYFCASSEHPAGELFFGEGSRLTVL.

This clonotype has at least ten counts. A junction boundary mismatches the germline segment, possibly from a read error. In DNA form, the CDR3 reads TGTGCCAGCAGCTATAGCATCCGGACAGGGAACTCCGGGGAGCTGTTTTTT. This encodes CASSYSIRTGNSGELFF. V and J are TRBV7-6 and TRBJ2-2; 8 bases are shared with TRBD1. This CDR3 has 17 residues. CDR1 and CDR2 from the germline V gene are SGHVS and FNYEAQ.

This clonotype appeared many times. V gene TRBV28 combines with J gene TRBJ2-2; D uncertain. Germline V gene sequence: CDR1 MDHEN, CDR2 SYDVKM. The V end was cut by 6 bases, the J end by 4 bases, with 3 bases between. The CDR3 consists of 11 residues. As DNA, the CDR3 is TGTGCCAGCAGGGGCACCGGGGAGCTGTTTTTT. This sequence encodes CASRGTGELFF.

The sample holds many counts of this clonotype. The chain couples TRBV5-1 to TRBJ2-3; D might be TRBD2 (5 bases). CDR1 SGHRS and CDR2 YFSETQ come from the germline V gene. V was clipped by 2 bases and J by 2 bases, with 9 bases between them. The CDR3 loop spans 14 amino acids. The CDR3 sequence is CASSLERPTDTQYF. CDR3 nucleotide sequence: TGCGCCAGCAGCTTAGAGCGGCCCACAGATACGCAGTATTTT.

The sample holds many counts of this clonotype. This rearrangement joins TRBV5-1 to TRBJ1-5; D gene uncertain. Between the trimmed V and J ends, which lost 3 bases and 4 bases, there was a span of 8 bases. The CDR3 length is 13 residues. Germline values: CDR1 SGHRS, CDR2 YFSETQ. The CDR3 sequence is CASSSDPNQPQHF. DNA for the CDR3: TGCGCCAGCAGCTCTGACCCGAATCAGCCCCAGCATTTT. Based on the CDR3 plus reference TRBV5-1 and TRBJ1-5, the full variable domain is KAGVTQTPRYLIKTRGQQVTLSCSPISGHRSVSWYQQTPGQGLQFLFEYFSETQRNKGNFPGRFSGRQFSNSRSEMNVSTLELGDSALYLCASSSDPNQPQHFGDGTRLSIL.

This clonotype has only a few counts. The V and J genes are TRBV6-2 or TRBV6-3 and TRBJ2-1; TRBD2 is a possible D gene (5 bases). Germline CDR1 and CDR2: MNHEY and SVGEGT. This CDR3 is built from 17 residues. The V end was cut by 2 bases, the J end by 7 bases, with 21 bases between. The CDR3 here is CASSYPLGVNERNEQFF. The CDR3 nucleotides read TGTGCCAGCAGTTACCCACTAGGCGTCAATGAGAGGAATGAGCAGTTCTTC.

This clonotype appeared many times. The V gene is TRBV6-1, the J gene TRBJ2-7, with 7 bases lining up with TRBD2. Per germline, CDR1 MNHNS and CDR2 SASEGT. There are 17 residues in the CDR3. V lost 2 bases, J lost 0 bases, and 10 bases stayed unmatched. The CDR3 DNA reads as TGTGCCAGCAGTGAAATTACCGGGACTACTAACTCCTACGAGCAGTACTTC. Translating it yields CASSEITGTTNSYEQYF.

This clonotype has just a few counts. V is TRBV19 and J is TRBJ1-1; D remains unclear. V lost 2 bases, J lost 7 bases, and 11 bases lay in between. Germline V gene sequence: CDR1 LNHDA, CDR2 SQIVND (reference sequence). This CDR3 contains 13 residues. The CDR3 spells CASSIRGSGEAFF. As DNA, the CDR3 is TGTGCCAGTAGTATACGGGGTTCGGGTGAAGCTTTCTTT.